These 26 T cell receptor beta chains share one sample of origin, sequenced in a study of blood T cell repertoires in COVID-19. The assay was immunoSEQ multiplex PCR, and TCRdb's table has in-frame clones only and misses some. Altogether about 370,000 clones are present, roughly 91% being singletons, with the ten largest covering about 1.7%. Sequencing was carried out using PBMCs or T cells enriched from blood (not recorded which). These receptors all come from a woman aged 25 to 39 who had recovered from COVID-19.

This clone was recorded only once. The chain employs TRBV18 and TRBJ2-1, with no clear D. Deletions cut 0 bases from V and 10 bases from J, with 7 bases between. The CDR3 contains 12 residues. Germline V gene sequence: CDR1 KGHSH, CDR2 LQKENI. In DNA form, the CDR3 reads TGTGCCAGCTCACCACCCAGCGCCGAGCAGTTCTTC. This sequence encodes CASSPPSAEQFF.

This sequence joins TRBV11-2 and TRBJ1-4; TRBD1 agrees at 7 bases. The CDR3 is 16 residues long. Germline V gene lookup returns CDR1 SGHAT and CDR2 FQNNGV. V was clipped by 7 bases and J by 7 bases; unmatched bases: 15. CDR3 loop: CASTPRRAGGLEKLFF. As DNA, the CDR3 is TGTGCCAGCACCCCCCGACGGGCAGGGGGACTTGAAAAACTGTTTTTT.

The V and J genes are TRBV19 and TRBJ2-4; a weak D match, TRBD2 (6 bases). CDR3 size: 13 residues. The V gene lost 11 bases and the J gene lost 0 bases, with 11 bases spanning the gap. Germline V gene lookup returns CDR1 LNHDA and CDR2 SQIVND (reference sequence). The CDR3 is CASGVGAKNIQYF. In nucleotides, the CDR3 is TGTGCCTCGGGGGTAGGAGCCAAAAACATTCAGTACTTC.

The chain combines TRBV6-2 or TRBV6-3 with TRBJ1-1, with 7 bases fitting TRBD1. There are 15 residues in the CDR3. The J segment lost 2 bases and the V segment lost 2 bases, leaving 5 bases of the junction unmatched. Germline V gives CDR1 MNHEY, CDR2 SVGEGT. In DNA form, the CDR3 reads TGTGCCAGCAGTTACCCAGGGGGATTAAACACTGAAGCTTTCTTT. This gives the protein CASSYPGGLNTEAFF.

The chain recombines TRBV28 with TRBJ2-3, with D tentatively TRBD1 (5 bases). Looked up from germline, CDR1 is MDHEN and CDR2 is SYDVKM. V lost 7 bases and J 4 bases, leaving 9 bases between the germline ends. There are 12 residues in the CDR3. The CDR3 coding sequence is TGTGCCAGCAAGCAGGGCCCAGATACGCAGTATTTT. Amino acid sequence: CASKQGPDTQYF.

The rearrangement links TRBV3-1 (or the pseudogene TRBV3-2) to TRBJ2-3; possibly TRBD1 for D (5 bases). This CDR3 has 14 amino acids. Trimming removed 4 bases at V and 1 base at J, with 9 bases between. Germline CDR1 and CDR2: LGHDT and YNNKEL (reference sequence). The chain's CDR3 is CASSRGAGTDTQYF. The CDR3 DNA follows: TGTGCCAGCAGCCGGGGCGCCGGCACAGATACGCAGTATTTT.

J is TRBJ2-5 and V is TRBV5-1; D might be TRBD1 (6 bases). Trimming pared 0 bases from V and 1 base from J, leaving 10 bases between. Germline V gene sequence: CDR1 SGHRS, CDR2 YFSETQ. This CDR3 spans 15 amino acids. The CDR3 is CASSLGSDSQETQYF. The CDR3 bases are TGCGCCAGCAGCTTGGGATCGGACAGCCAAGAGACCCAGTACTTC.

CDR3 region: CASSLGTGWAYEQYF. Written as DNA, the CDR3 is TGTGCCAGCAGCCTGGGGACAGGATGGGCCTACGAGCAGTACTTC. This chain links TRBV14 with TRBJ2-7, with 8 bases lining up with TRBD1. The CDR3 consists of 15 residues. After removal of 4 bases from V and 2 bases from J, the junction contained 7 bases not matched to a gene. Per the germline V gene, CDR1 is SGHDN and CDR2 is FVKESK. The complete variable domain, with remaining parts taken from reference TRBV14 and TRBJ2-7, reads EAGVTQFPSHSVIEKGQTVTLRCDPISGHDNLYWYRRVMGKEIKFLLHFVKESKQDESGMPNNRFLAERTGGTYSTLKVQPAELEDSGVYFCASSLGTGWAYEQYFGPGTRLTVT.

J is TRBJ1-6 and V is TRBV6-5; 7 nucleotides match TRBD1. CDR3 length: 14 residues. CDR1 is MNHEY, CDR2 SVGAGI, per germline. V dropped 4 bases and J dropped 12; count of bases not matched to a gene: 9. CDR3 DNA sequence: TGTGCCAGCAGTTCCCCAACAGGGGCGTTACCCCTCCACTTT. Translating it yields CASSSPTGALPLHF.

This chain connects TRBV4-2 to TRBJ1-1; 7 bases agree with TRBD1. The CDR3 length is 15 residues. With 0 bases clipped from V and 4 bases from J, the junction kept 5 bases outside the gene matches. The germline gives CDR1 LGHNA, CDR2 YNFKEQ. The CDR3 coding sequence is TGTGCCAGCAGCCAAGATAGGGGGCCAGGCACTGAAGCTTTCTTT. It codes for CASSQDRGPGTEAFF.

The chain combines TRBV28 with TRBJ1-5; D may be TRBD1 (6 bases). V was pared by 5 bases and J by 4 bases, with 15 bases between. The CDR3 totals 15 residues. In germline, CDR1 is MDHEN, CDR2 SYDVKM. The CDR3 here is CASSTPGGPNQPQHF. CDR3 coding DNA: TGTGCCAGCAGTACCCCGGGGGGGCCTAATCAGCCCCAGCATTTT.

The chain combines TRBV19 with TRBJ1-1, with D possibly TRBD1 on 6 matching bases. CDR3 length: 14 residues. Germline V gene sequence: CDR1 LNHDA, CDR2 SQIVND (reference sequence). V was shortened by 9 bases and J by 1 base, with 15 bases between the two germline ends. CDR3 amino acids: CASNRGTGNTEAFF. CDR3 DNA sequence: TGTGCCAGCAATAGGGGGACGGGGAACACTGAAGCTTTCTTT.

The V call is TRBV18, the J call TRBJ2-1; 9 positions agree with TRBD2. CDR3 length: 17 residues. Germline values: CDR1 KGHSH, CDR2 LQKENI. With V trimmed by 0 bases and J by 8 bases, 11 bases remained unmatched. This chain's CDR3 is CASSPPSWRGGQDEQFF. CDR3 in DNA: TGTGCCAGCTCACCACCCTCTTGGCGGGGGGGCCAGGATGAGCAGTTCTTC.

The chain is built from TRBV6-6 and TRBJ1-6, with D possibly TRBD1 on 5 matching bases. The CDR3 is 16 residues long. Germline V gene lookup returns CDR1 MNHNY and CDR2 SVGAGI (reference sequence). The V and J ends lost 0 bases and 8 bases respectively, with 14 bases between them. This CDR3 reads CASSYSRQLEYSPLHF. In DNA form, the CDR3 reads TGTGCCAGCAGTTACTCGAGACAGTTAGAATATTCACCCCTCCACTTT.

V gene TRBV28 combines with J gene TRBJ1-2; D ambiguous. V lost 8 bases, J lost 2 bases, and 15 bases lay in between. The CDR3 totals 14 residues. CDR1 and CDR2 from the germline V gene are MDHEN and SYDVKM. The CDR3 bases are TGTGCCAGCGGACGGCCGGGGTCCAACTATGGCTACACCTTC. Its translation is CASGRPGSNYGYTF.

The CDR3 DNA follows: TGTGCCAGCAGCATACTAGCGGGAGAGACTGACGAGCAGTACTTC. Translated: CASSILAGETDEQYF. The V gene is TRBV21-1, the J gene TRBJ2-7; the table's D call, TRBD2, was not checked against the DNA. TRBV21-1 is listed as a pseudogene. This CDR3 comprises 15 residues.

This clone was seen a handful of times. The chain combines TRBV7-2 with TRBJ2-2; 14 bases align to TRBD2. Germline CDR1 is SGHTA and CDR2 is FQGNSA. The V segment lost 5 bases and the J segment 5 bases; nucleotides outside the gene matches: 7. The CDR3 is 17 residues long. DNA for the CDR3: TGTGCCAGCAGCAGGACTAGCGGGAGGTGGGGGACCGGGGAGCTGTTTTTT. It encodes CASSRTSGRWGTGELFF.

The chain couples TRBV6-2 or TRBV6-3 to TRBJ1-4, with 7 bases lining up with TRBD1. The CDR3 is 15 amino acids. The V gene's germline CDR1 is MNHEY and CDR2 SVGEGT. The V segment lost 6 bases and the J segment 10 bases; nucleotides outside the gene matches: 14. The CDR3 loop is CASSHRQGGVRKLFF. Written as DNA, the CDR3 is TGTGCCAGCAGCCACAGACAGGGTGGGGTGAGAAAACTGTTTTTT.

CDR3 sequence: CASSFPDRANYGYTF. Here the CDR3 DNA reads TGTGCCAGCAGTTTCCCGGACAGGGCTAACTATGGCTACACCTTC. The genes are TRBV28 and TRBJ1-2; TRBD1 aligns across 8 bases. The CDR3 loop spans 15 amino acids. Germline CDR1 and CDR2: MDHEN and SYDVKM. V lost 3 bases and J lost 0; bases outside the gene matches: 3.

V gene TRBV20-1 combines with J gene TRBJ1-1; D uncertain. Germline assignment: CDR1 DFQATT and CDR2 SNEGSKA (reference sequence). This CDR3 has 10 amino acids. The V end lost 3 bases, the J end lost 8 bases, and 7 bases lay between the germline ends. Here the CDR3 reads CSARGREAFF. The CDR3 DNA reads TGCAGTGCTAGGGGCAGGGAAGCTTTCTTT.

The CDR3 DNA reads TGTGCCAGCAGCTCAGGACAGAGCCTAAGGTTGGAGCAGTACTTC. Translation gives CASSSGQSLRLEQYF. The rearrangement joins TRBV7-2 to TRBJ2-7; possible D gene TRBD1, 6 bases. The CDR3 length is 15 residues. V lost 4 bases to trimming and J lost 7 bases, with 20 bases between them. Germline CDR1 and CDR2: SGHTA and FQGNSA.

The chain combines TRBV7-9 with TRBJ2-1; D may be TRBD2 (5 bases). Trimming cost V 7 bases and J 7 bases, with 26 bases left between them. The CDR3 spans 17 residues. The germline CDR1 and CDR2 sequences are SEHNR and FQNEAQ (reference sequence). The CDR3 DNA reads TGTGCCAGCACCACTCCCGAGGGAAGCGCTAAGTGGAATGAGCAGTTCTTC. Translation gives CASTTPEGSAKWNEQFF.

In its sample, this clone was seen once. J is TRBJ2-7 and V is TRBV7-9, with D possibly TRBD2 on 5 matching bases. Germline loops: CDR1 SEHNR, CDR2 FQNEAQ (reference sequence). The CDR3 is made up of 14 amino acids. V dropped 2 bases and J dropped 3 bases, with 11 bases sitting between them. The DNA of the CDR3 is TGTGCCAGCAGCTTAATCGCAGGAGGCTACGAGCAGTACTTC. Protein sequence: CASSLIAGGYEQYF.

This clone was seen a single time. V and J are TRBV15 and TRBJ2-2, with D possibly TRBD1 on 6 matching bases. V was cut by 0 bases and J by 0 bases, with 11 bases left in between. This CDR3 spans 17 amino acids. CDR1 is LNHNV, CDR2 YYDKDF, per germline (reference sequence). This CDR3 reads CATSRDLGQPNTGELFF. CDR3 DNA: TGTGCCACCAGCAGAGATCTCGGACAGCCGAACACCGGGGAGCTGTTTTTT.

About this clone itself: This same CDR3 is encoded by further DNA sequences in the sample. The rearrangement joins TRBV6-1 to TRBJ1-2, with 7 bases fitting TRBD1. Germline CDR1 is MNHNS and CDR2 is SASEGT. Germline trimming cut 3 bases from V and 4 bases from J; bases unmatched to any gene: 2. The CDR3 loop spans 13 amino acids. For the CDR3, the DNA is TGTGCCAGCAGTGAGAACAGGGGCTATGGCTACACCTTC. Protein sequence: CASSENRGYGYTF.

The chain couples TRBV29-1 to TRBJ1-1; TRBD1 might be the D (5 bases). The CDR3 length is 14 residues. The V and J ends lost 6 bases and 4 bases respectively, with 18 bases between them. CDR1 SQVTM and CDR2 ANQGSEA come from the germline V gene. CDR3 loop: CSVAGPTGGTEAFF. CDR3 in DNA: TGCAGCGTGGCGGGGCCGACCGGGGGCACTGAAGCTTTCTTT.